What follows are 12 T cell receptor beta chains derived from one specimen sequenced in a study of metastatic and nonmetastatic thyroid tumors (dated by TCRdb to 2018 to 2021). No patient had received any treatment before thyroid surgery. The library was made by PCR. The sample was run on an Illumina HiSeq 4000. TCRdb reprocessed the public reads (quality trimming at Q25 with fastp, clone calling with MiXCR) and kept in-frame beta chains. This sample holds approximately 4,200 clones; around a third were observed only once. Roughly 14% of the sample belongs to the ten largest clones. Sequencing input: adjacent normal tissue. The receptors stem from a female donor with papillary thyroid cancer or a benign thyroid nodule (not recorded which). Some clones in this sample may be carry-over from other donors' samples.

The rearrangement links TRBV12-3 or TRBV12-4 to TRBJ2-2, with D possibly being TRBD1 (7 bases). Trimming pared 5 bases from V and 4 bases from J, leaving 11 bases between. The CDR3 spans 14 residues. CDR3 nucleotides: TGTGCCAGCAGTGGCGGGACAGTCACCGGGGAGCTGTTTTTT. As protein: CASSGGTVTGELFF.

The V call is TRBV24-1, the J call TRBJ2-7; 10 nucleotides align to TRBD2. V shed 4 bases and J 6 bases; nucleotides not matched to a gene: 8. The CDR3 consists of 15 residues. From germline, CDR1 is KGHDR and CDR2 SFDVKD. CDR3 protein: CATSDSSSGSSEQYF. CDR3 coding DNA: TGTGCCACCAGTGACTCCTCTAGCGGGAGTAGCGAGCAGTACTTC.

This clone was seen a handful of times. The chain carries TRBV2 and TRBJ2-5; the D is unclear. The CDR3 spans 14 residues. Germline loops: CDR1 SNHLY, CDR2 FYNNEI. Trimming shortened V by 6 bases and J by 5 bases, and 16 bases separated the two germline ends. The CDR3 nucleotides are TGTGCCAGCAGACCCGTGGGCTTAGGGGAGACCCAGTACTTC. This sequence encodes CASRPVGLGETQYF.

This chain joins TRBV20-1 and TRBJ2-5; TRBD1 or TRBD2 may be the D gene (5 bases each). Between the trimmed V and J ends, which lost 6 bases and 5 bases, there was a span of 19 bases. The CDR3 length is 14 residues. Looked up from germline, CDR1 is DFQATT and CDR2 is SNEGSKA (reference sequence). The CDR3 loop reads CSASLRGAGETQYF. CDR3 coding DNA: TGCAGTGCGAGTCTCAGAGGGGCTGGGGAGACCCAGTACTTC.

In its sample, this clone was seen many times. CDR3 DNA sequence: TGTGCCAGCAGTTACTCGAAGATACCTCACGAGCAGTACTTC. Translation gives CASSYSKIPHEQYF. The V call is TRBV6-5, the J call TRBJ2-7, with D unresolved. The CDR3 runs 14 residues. Deletions cut 0 bases from V and 5 bases from J, with 11 bases between. Germline CDR1 is MNHEY and CDR2 is SVGAGI.

The sample holds a few counts of this clone. The rearrangement joins TRBV30 to TRBJ1-2; a possible D gene is TRBD1 (5 bases). The CDR3 runs 12 residues. Per germline, CDR1 GTSNPN and CDR2 SVGIG (reference sequence). Trimming cost V 3 bases and J 5 bases, with 10 bases left between them. The CDR3 sequence: CAWRDQGYGYTF. The CDR3 bases are TGTGCCTGGAGGGATCAGGGTTATGGCTACACCTTC.

In its sample, this clone ranks as large. This chain uses TRBV13 with TRBJ2-7, with 7 bases that match TRBD2. The CDR3 length is 15 residues. Germline values: CDR1 PRHDT, CDR2 FYEKMQ (reference sequence). V lost 2 bases, J lost 0 bases, and 4 bases stayed unmatched. The CDR3 DNA reads TGTGCCAGCAGCTTACGCGGGAGCTCCTCCTACGAGCAGTACTTC. Protein: CASSLRGSSSYEQYF. The whole variable domain, filled in from reference TRBV13 and TRBJ2-7, reads AAGVIQSPRHLIKEKRETATLKCYPIPRHDTVYWYQQGPGQDPQFLISFYEKMQSDKGSIPDRFSAQQFSDYHSELNMSSLELGDSALYFCASSLRGSSSYEQYFGPGTRLTVT.

This clone was counted a single time. V gene TRBV5-1 combines with J gene TRBJ2-7, with D possibly being TRBD1 (5 bases). The V gene's germline CDR1 is SGHRS and CDR2 YFSETQ. There are 14 residues in the CDR3. V was cut by 7 bases and J by 1 base, with 15 bases left in between. The CDR3, as DNA: TGCGCCAGCGGTTCGCAGGGCAGTTCCTACGAGCAGTACTTC. Translation: CASGSQGSSYEQYF. Based on the CDR3 plus reference TRBV5-1 and TRBJ2-7, the full variable domain is KAGVTQTPRYLIKTRGQQVTLSCSPISGHRSVSWYQQTPGQGLQFLFEYFSETQRNKGNFPGRFSGRQFSNSRSEMNVSTLELGDSALYLCASGSQGSSYEQYFGPGTRLTVT.

This clone is large. V gene TRBV20-1 combines with J gene TRBJ2-7, with TRBD2 identical over 7 bases. The CDR3 has 15 residues. The V gene end was trimmed by 2 bases and the J gene end by 2 bases; junction bases not matched to a gene: 9. Germline assignment: CDR1 DFQATT and CDR2 SNEGSKA (reference sequence). The CDR3, as DNA: TGCAGTGCTAGATCCGAGCGGGGCTTAACCTACGAGCAGTACTTC. Protein: CSARSERGLTYEQYF.

V gene TRBV30 combines with J gene TRBJ2-7; D is undetermined. There are 13 residues in the CDR3. The V end was cut by 3 bases, the J end by 0 bases, with 9 bases between. Per germline, CDR1 GTSNPN and CDR2 SVGIG (reference sequence). In nucleotides, the CDR3 is TGTGCCTGGAGGAGTACGAGCTCCTACGAGCAGTACTTC. Translating gives CAWRSTSSYEQYF.

The chain recombines TRBV3-1 with TRBJ1-2; perhaps TRBD1 as D (5 bases). This CDR3 has 14 residues. Per germline, CDR1 LGHDT and CDR2 YNNKEL (reference sequence). Trimming cost V 1 base and J 2 bases, with 8 bases left between them. Written as DNA, the CDR3 is TGTGCCAGCAGCCAAGCCGAGGGGAACTATGGCTACACCTTC. It is translated as CASSQAEGNYGYTF.

This clone has just a few counts. The chain links TRBV11-2 to TRBJ1-6; 7 bases fit TRBD1. The CDR3 is 15 residues long. With 3 bases clipped from V and 5 bases from J, the junction kept 4 bases outside the gene matches. Germline V gene lookup returns CDR1 SGHAT and CDR2 FQNNGV. The CDR3 spells CASSFQGQNNSPLHF. DNA for the CDR3: TGTGCCAGCAGCTTCCAGGGACAGAATAATTCACCCCTCCACTTT.